Ten or more counts support the clone carrying this T cell receptor beta chain. The CDR3 extends over 15 amino acids. Trimming removed 2 bases at V and 0 bases at J, with 7 bases between. The V gene's germline CDR1 is SEHNR and CDR2 FQNEAQ (reference sequence). The source of the sample is a study of T-cell memory formation after mild COVID-19. TCRdb itself ran the 5' RACE reads through MiXCR, one entry per CDR3 protein. The table has just under 550,000 distinct CDR3 sequences, roughly 21% seen once; the top ten hold approximately 13%. The specimen sequenced was PBMCs or a T cell subset sorted from them (not recorded which). The rearrangement uses TRBV7-9 and TRBJ1-4; perhaps TRBD1 as D (6 bases). The clonotype comes from an adult woman who had mild COVID-19 (a few samples of this study predate the infection). Cell type and time point are not known. CDR3 residues: CASSLPGATNEKLFF. DNA of the CDR3: TGTGCCAGCAGCTTACCAGGGGCAACTAATGAAAAACTGTTTTTT.